This record covers a single TCR beta chain. Its antigen is currently unknown. The table came from immunoSEQ multiplex PCR; TCRdb's copy has only in-frame clones and leaves some out. The table shows over 55,000 clones, with roughly 84% occurring only once. There are 14 residues in the CDR3. Germline-derived CDR1 and CDR2 are SQVTM and ANQGSEA. The V gene end was trimmed by 2 bases and the J gene end by 7 bases; junction bases not matched to a gene: 9. This specimen comes from a study of OX40 agonist ivuxolimab in advanced cancers. The wider study: The study reported partial responses in three patients: one hepatocellular carcinoma, two cutaneous melanoma. Findings and limits, study-wide: CD4+ T cells averaged fewer expanded clones than CD8+ T cells.

This rearrangement joins TRBV29-1 to TRBJ1-2, with 8 bases aligning to TRBD1. This TCR came from an adult with an advanced solid tumor such as melanoma, head and neck, liver or kidney cancer. The sample here was CD4+ or CD8+ T cells sorted from blood, taken in a trial of the OX40 agonist ivuxolimab. The CDR3 region is CSVETGGRVGGYTF. The CDR3 DNA reads as TGCAGCGTTGAAACAGGGGGTCGTGTCGGTGGCTACACCTTC.